The 5 T cell receptor beta chains below come from one sample, sequenced in a study of blood T cell repertoires in COVID-19. Only in-frame clones appear in the TCRdb table, and some are missing; sequencing was by immunoSEQ multiplex PCR. The table lists about 230,000 clones, 85% to 90% of them singletons. Sequencing was performed on peripheral blood. These TCRs come from a man aged 50-60 years with COVID-19, enrolled during active disease.

This clone has a handful of counts. This CDR3 is CASTAGGTQNNEQFF. DNA of the CDR3: TGTGCCAGCACCGCGGGGGGGACACAAAACAATGAGCAGTTCTTC. This chain links TRBV6-6 with TRBJ2-1; 9 bases are a match to TRBD2. The CDR3 loop spans 15 amino acids. V lost 7 bases and J lost 5; bases outside the gene matches: 9. Germline CDR1 is MNHNY and CDR2 is SVGAGI (reference sequence).

The gene calls are TRBV5-6 and TRBJ2-7, with D tentatively TRBD1 (6 bases). This CDR3 has 15 amino acids. Germline V CDR1 and CDR2: SGHDT, YYEEEE. Trimming cost V 8 bases and J 2 bases, with 20 bases left between them. The CDR3 bases are TGTGCCAGTACCTCTTACCGGGACACGACCTACGAGCAGTACTTC. It encodes CASTSYRDTTYEQYF.

V and J are TRBV9 and TRBJ1-3; the match to TRBD1 covers 10 bases. Germline V gene sequence: CDR1 SGDLS, CDR2 YYNGEE. The CDR3 is made up of 15 amino acids. After removal of 3 bases from V and 10 bases from J, the junction contained 10 bases not matched to a gene. In DNA form, the CDR3 reads TGTGCCAGCAGCGCCCCGGGACAGGGGAAGCAAACCATATATTTT. This codes for CASSAPGQGKQTIYF.

This chain connects TRBV9 to TRBJ1-6; 11 bases agree with TRBD1. Trimming removed 3 bases from V and 4 bases from J; junction bases left unmatched: 6. CDR1 is SGDLS and CDR2 is YYNGEE in the germline V gene. CDR3 length: 17 amino acids. The CDR3 DNA reads TGTGCCAGCAGCGCCTACGGGACAGGGGGTTATAATTCACCCCTCCACTTT. Its translation: CASSAYGTGGYNSPLHF.

Points on this clone: Other DNA sequences within the sample encode an identical CDR3. This chain joins TRBV12-5 and TRBJ1-1; 10 bases are a match to TRBD1. Germline V CDR1 and CDR2: LGHNT, FRNRAP. The CDR3 extends over 15 amino acids. Trimming took 0 bases from V and 5 from J; bases not matched to a gene: 3. The CDR3 protein is CASGLVGQGGTEAFF. CDR3 DNA sequence: TGTGCTAGTGGTTTGGTCGGACAGGGGGGGACTGAAGCTTTCTTT.